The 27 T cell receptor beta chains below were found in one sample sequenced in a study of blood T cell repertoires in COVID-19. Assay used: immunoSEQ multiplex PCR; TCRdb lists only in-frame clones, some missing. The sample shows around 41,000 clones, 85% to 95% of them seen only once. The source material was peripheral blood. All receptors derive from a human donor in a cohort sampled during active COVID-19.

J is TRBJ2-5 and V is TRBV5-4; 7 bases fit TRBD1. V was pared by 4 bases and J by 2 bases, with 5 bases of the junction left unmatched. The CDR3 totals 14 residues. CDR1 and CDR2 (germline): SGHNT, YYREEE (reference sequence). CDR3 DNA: TGTGCCAGCAGCGTCGGGACAGTTCAAGAGACCCAGTACTTC. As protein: CASSVGTVQETQYF.

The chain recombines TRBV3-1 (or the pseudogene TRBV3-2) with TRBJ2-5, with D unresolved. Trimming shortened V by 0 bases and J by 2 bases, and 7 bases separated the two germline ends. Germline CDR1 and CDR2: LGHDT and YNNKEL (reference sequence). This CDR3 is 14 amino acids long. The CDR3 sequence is CASSQDPSQETQYF. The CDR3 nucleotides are TGTGCCAGCAGCCAAGATCCTAGTCAAGAGACCCAGTACTTC.

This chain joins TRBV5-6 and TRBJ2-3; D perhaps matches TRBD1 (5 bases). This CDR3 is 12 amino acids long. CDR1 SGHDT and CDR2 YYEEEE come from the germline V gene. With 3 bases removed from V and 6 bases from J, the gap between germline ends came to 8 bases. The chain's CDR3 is CASSSGSDTQYF. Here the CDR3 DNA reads TGTGCCAGCAGCTCAGGGTCGGATACGCAGTATTTT. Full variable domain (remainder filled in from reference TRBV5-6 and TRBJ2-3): DAGVTQSPTHLIKTRGQQVTLRCSPKSGHDTVSWYQQALGQGPQFIFQYYEEEERQRGNFPDRFSGHQFPNYSSELNVNALLLGDSALYLCASSSGSDTQYFGPGTRLTVL.

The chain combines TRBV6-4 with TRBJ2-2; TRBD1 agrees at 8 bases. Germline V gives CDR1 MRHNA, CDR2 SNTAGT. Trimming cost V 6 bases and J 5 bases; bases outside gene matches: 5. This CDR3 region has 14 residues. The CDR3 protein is CASRGQVSTGELFF. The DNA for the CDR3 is TGTGCCAGCAGGGGACAGGTTTCAACCGGGGAGCTGTTTTTT.

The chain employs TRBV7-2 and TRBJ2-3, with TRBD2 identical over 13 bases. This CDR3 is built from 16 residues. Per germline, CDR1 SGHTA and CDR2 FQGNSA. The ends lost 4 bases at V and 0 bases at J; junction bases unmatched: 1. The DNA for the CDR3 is TGTGCCAGCAGCTCGGGACTAGCGGGGAGCACAGATACGCAGTATTTT. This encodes CASSSGLAGSTDTQYF.

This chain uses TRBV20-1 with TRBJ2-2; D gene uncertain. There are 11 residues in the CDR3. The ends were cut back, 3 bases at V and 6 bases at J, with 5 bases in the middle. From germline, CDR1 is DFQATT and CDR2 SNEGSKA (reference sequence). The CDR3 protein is CSASIAGELFF. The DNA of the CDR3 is TGCAGTGCTAGTATCGCCGGGGAGCTGTTTTTT.

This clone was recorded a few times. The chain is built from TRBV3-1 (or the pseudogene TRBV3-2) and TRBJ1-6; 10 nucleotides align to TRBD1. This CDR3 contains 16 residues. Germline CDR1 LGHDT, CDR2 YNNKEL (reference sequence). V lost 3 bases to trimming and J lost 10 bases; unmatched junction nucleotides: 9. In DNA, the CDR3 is TGTGCCAGCAGCCATCCGACAGGGGGCAGGTGGTCACCCCTCCACTTT. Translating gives CASSHPTGGRWSPLHF.

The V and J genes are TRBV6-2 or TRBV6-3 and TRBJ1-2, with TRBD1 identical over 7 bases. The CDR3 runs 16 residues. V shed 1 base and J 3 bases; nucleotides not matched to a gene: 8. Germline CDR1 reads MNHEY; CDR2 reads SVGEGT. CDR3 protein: CASSYYRGVPDYGYTF. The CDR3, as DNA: TGTGCCAGCAGTTACTACAGGGGAGTGCCCGACTATGGCTACACCTTC.

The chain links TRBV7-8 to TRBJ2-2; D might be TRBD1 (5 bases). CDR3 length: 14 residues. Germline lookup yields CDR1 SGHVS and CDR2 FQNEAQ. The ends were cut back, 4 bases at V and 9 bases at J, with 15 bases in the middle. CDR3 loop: CASSSYYQGRELFF. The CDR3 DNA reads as TGTGCCAGCAGCTCCTACTATCAGGGAAGGGAGCTGTTTTTT.

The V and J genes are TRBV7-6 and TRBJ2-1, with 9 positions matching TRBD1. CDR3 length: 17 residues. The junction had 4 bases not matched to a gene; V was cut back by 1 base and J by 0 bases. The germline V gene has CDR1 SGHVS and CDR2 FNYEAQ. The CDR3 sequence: CASSLEGQGTSYNEQFF. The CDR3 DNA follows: TGTGCCAGCAGCTTAGAGGGACAGGGTACCTCCTACAATGAGCAGTTCTTC. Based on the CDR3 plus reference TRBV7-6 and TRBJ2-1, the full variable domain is GAGVSQSPRYKVTKRGQDVALRCDPISGHVSLYWYRQALGQGPEFLTYFNYEAQQDKSGLPNDRFSAERPEGSISTLTIQRTEQRDSAMYRCASSLEGQGTSYNEQFFGPGTRLTVL.

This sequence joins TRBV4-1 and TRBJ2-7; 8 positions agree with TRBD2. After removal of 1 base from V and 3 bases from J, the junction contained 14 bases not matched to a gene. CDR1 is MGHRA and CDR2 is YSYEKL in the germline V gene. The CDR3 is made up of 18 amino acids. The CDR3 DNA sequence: TGCGCCAGCAGCCAAGGGGGCTCGTCTAGCGGGCCCCTCTACGAGCAGTACTTC. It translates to CASSQGGSSSGPLYEQYF.

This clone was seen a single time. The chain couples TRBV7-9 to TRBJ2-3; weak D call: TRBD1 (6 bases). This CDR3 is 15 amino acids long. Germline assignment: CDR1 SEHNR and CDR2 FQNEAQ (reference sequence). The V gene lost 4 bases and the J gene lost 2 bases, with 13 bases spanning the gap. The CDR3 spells CASSSRQELTDTQYF. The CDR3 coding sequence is TGTGCCAGCAGCTCCAGACAGGAACTCACAGATACGCAGTATTTT.

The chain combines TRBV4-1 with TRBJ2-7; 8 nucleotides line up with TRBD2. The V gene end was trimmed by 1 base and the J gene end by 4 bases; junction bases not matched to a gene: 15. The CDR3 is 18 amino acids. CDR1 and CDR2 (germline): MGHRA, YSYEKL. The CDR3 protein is CASSQVLGLAGGGYEQYF. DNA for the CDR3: TGCGCCAGCAGCCAAGTCTTGGGGCTAGCGGGTGGAGGGTACGAGCAGTACTTC.

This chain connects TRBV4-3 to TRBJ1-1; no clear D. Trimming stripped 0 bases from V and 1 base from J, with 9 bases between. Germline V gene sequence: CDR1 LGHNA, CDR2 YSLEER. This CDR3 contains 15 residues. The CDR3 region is CASSQDQFSNTEAFF. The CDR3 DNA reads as TGCGCCAGCAGCCAAGATCAGTTTTCGAACACTGAAGCTTTCTTT.

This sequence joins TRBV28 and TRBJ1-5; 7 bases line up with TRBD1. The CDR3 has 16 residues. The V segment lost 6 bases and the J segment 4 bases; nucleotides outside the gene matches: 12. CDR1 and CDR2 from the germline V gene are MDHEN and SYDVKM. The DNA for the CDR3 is TGTGCCAGCAGGCTATTTGCCGTACAGGGGAATCAGCCCCAGCATTTT. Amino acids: CASRLFAVQGNQPQHF.

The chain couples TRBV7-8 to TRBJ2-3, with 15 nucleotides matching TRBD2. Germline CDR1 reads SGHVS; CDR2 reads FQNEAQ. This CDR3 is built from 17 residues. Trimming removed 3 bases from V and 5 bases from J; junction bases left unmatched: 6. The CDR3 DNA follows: TGTGCCAGCAGCTTCGAGGGACTAGCGGGGGGATTAGATACGCAGTATTTT. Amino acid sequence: CASSFEGLAGGLDTQYF. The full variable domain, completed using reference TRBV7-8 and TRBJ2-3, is GAGVSQSPRYKVAKRGQDVALRCDPISGHVSLFWYQQALGQGPEFLTYFQNEAQLDKSGLPSDRFFAERPEGSVSTLKIQRTQQEDSAVYLCASSFEGLAGGLDTQYFGPGTRLTVL.

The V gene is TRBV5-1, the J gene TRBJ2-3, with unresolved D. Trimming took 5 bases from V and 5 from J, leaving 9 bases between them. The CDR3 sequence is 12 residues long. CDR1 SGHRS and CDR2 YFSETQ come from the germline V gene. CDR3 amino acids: CASSLIRDTQYF. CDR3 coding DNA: TGCGCCAGCAGTTTGATTCGAGATACGCAGTATTTT. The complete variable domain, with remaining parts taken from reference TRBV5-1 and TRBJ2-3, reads KAGVTQTPRYLIKTRGQQVTLSCSPISGHRSVSWYQQTPGQGLQFLFEYFSETQRNKGNFPGRFSGRQFSNSRSEMNVSTLELGDSALYLCASSLIRDTQYFGPGTRLTVL.

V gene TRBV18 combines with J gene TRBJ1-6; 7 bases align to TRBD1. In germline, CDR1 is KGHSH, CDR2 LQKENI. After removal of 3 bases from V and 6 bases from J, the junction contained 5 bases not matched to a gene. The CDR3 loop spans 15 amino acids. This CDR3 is CASSPRDSLNSPLHF. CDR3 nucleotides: TGTGCCAGCTCACCCCGGGACAGCCTTAATTCACCCCTCCACTTT.

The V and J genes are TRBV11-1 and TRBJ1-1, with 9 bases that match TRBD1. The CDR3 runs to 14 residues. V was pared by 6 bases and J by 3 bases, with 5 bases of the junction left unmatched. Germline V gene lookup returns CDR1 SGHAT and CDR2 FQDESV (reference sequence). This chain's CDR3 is CASSYRGRYTEAFF. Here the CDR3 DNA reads TGTGCCAGCAGTTACAGGGGGCGTTACACTGAAGCTTTCTTT.

For the CDR3, the DNA is TGTGCCAGCCGATTAGGGGAGGTAGATACGCAGTATTTT. Its protein is CASRLGEVDTQYF. V is TRBV6-6 and J is TRBJ2-3; possibly TRBD2 for D (6 bases). The germline V and J ends were trimmed by 8 bases and 5 bases, with 14 bases remaining between them. The CDR3 has 13 residues. Germline-derived CDR1 and CDR2 are MNHNY and SVGAGI (reference sequence).

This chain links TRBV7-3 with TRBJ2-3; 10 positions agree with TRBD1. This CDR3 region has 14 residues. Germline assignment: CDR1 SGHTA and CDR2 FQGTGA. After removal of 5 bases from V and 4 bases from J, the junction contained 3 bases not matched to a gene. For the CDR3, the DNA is TGTGCCAGCAGCCGGGACAGGGGCCCAGATACGCAGTATTTT. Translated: CASSRDRGPDTQYF.

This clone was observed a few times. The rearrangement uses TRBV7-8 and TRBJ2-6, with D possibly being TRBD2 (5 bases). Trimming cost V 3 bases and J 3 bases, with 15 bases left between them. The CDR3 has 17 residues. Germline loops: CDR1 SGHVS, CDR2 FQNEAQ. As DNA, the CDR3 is TGTGCCAGCAGCTTCCGGGAAAATATTGATGGGGCCAACGTCCTGACTTTC. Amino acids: CASSFRENIDGANVLTF.

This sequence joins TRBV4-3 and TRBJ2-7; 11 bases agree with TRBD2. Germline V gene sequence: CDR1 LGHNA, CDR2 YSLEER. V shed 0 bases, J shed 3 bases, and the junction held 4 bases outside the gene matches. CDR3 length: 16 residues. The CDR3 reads CASSQDSGTSGYEQYF. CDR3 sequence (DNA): TGCGCCAGCAGCCAAGATAGCGGGACTAGCGGCTACGAGCAGTACTTC.

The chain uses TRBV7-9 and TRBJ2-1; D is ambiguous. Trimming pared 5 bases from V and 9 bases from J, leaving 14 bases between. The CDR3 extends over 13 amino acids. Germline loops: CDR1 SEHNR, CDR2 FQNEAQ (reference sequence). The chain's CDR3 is CASSAPMRGEQFF. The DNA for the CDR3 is TGTGCCAGCAGCGCCCCCATGCGTGGTGAGCAGTTCTTC. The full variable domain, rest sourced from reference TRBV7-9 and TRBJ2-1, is DTGVSQNPRHKITKRGQNVTFRCDPISEHNRLYWYRQTLGQGPEFLTYFQNEAQLEKSRLLSDRFSAERPKGSFSTLEIQRTEQGDSAMYLCASSAPMRGEQFFGPGTRLTVL.

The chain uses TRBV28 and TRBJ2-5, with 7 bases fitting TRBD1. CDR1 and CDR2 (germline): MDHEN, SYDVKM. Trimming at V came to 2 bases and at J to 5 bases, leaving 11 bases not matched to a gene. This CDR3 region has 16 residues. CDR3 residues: CASSLTAGGWGETQYF. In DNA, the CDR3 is TGTGCCAGCAGTTTAACGGCAGGGGGTTGGGGCGAGACCCAGTACTTC.

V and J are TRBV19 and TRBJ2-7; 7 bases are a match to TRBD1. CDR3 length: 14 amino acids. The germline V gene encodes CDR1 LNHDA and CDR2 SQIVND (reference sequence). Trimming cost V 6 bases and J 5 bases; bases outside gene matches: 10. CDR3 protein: CASRVGQGDHEQYF. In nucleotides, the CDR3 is TGTGCCAGTAGGGTCGGGCAGGGGGATCACGAGCAGTACTTC.

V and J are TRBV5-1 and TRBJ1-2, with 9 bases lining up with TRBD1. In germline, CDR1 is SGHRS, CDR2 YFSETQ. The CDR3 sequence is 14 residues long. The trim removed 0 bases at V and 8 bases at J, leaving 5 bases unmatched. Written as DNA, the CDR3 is TGCGCCAGCAGCTTGGATGGACAGGGGTACGGCTACACCTTC. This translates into CASSLDGQGYGYTF. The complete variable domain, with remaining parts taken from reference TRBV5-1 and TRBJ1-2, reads KAGVTQTPRYLIKTRGQQVTLSCSPISGHRSVSWYQQTPGQGLQFLFEYFSETQRNKGNFPGRFSGRQFSNSRSEMNVSTLELGDSALYLCASSLDGQGYGYTFGSGTRLTVV.